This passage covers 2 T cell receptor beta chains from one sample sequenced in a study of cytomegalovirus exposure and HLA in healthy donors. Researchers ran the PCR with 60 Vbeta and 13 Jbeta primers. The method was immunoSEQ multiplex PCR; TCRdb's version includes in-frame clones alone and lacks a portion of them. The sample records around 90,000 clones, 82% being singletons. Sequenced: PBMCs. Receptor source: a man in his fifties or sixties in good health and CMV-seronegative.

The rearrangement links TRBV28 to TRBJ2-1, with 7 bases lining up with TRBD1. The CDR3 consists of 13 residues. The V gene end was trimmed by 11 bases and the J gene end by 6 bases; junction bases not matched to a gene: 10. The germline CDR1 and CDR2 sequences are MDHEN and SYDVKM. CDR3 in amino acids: CAARGQTPNEQFF. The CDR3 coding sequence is TGTGCCGCCCGGGGACAGACTCCCAATGAGCAGTTCTTC.

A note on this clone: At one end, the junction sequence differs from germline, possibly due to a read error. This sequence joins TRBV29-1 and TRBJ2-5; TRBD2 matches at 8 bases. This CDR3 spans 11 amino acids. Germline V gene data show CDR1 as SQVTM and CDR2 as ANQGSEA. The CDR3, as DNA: TGCAGCGTTGACCCGACCGGGACTAGGGACTTC. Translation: CSVDPTGTRDF.